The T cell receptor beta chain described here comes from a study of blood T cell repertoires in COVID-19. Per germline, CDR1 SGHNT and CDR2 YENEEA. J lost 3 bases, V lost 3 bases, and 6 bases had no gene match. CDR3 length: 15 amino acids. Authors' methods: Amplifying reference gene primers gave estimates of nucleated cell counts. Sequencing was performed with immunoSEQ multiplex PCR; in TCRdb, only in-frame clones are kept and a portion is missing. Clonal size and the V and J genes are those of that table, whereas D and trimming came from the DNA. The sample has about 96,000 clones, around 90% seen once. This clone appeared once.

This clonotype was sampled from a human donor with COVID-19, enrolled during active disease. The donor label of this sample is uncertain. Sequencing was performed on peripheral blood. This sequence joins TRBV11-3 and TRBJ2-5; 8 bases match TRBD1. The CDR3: CASSFSADREETQYF. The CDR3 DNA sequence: TGTGCCAGCAGCTTTTCTGCGGACAGGGAAGAGACCCAGTACTTC.